These 4 T cell receptor beta chains originate from one sample sequenced in a study of cytomegalovirus exposure and HLA in healthy donors. Assay used: immunoSEQ multiplex PCR; TCRdb lists only in-frame clones, some missing. Seen here are about 240,000 clones, about 83% observed once, and the top ten hold 2.6%. Sequencing input: PBMCs. All receptors come from a man aged 18 to 30 in good health and CMV-seronegative.

This sequence joins TRBV4-1 and TRBJ2-1; 7 bases are a match to TRBD2. Germline lookup yields CDR1 MGHRA and CDR2 YSYEKL. The CDR3 totals 16 residues. Germline trimming cut 5 bases from V and 10 bases from J; bases unmatched to any gene: 17. CDR3 amino acids: CASSFGGSLRAEEQFF. As DNA, the CDR3 is TGCGCCAGCAGCTTTGGCGGGAGTCTCCGCGCGGAAGAGCAGTTCTTC.

The chain has TRBV28 and TRBJ2-2, with 7 bases lining up with TRBD2. J lost 4 bases, V lost 3 bases, and 5 bases had no gene match. The CDR3 contains 15 residues. Germline loops: CDR1 MDHEN, CDR2 SYDVKM. This chain's CDR3 is CASSFVAGLTGELFF. CDR3 DNA sequence: TGTGCCAGCAGTTTTGTAGCGGGCCTCACCGGGGAGCTGTTTTTT.

V is TRBV4-2 and J is TRBJ2-7; TRBD2 might be the D (6 bases). From germline, CDR1 is LGHNA and CDR2 YNFKEQ. The CDR3 sequence is 16 residues long. The V gene lost 0 bases and the J gene lost 3 bases, with 15 bases spanning the gap. The CDR3 DNA follows: TGTGCCAGCAGCCAAGATCCGGGGGAGTATTTCTACGAGCAGTACTTC. Translated: CASSQDPGEYFYEQYF.

The V gene is TRBV5-6, the J gene TRBJ2-1, with D perhaps matching TRBD2 (5 bases). CDR3 length: 13 amino acids. Trimming cost V 3 bases and J 8 bases, with 12 bases left between them. The germline gives CDR1 SGHDT, CDR2 YYEEEE. CDR3 residues: CASSSATGDEQFF. In DNA, the CDR3 is TGTGCCAGCAGCTCCGCCACCGGGGATGAGCAGTTCTTC.